These 15 T cell receptor beta chains were sequenced from one sample in a study of technical replicates of blood from several donors. Measured with immunoSEQ multiplex PCR; TCRdb has only the in-frame clones, and not every one. This table has over 50,000 clones, around 87% appearing once. Sequenced: PBMCs. The receptor source for this set is a human donor in good health. Some clones in this sample may be carry-over from other donors' samples.

This clone was detected many times. This chain links TRBV6-1 with TRBJ2-7; TRBD2 matches at 7 bases. The CDR3 totals 14 residues. The germline V gene has CDR1 MNHNS and CDR2 SASEGT. V dropped 4 bases and J dropped 6; count of bases not matched to a gene: 9. CDR3 region: CASSAGTTRGEQYF. The CDR3 region has the DNA TGTGCCAGCAGTGCCGGGACTACCCGAGGCGAGCAGTACTTC.

CDR3: CASSWNREGGHLGTQHF. The CDR3 DNA is TGCGCCAGCAGCTGGAACCGTGAGGGGGGGCACCTCGGGACCCAGCATTTT. This rearrangement joins TRBV5-1 to TRBJ1-5, with TRBD1 as a possible D gene (6 bases). The germline CDR1 and CDR2 sequences are SGHRS and YFSETQ. The V end was cut by 3 bases, the J end by 11 bases, with 27 bases between. There are 17 residues in the CDR3.

This clone was detected a few times. The chain employs TRBV13 and TRBJ1-1; D is unclear. Germline CDR1 reads PRHDT; CDR2 reads FYEKMQ (reference sequence). Trimming cost V 7 bases and J 1 base, with 22 bases left between them. There are 17 residues in the CDR3. The CDR3 bases are TGTGCCAGCAAAACGGAGGCGGATGCTTCTCAGAACACTGAAGCTTTCTTT. This sequence encodes CASKTEADASQNTEAFF.

J is TRBJ2-7 and V is TRBV19; tentatively, D is TRBD1 (6 bases). There are 15 residues in the CDR3. V lost 3 bases to trimming and J lost 1 base, with 13 bases between them. CDR1 LNHDA and CDR2 SQIVND come from the germline V gene (reference sequence). The CDR3: CASSIYGTNSYEQYF. The CDR3 region has the DNA TGTGCCAGTAGTATTTATGGGACAAATTCCTACGAGCAGTACTTC.

The rearrangement joins TRBV30 to TRBJ1-6; D gene unclear. V lost 6 bases and J 4 bases, leaving 10 bases between the germline ends. The CDR3 is made up of 13 amino acids. Germline values: CDR1 GTSNPN, CDR2 SVGIG (reference sequence). CDR3 sequence (DNA): TGTGCCTGTACGGGAGAATATAATTCACCCCTCCACTTT. As protein: CACTGEYNSPLHF.

This clone was counted a few times. This chain uses TRBV7-2 with TRBJ2-7; TRBD2 might be the D (6 bases). The CDR3 loop spans 16 amino acids. CDR1 is SGHTA and CDR2 is FQGNSA in the germline V gene. The germline V and J ends were trimmed by 0 bases and 7 bases, with 19 bases remaining between them. The DNA for the CDR3 is TGTGCCAGCAGCTTAGCAGGTACTAGCCCCCTGGCGGAGCAGTACTTC. Its translation is CASSLAGTSPLAEQYF.

The chain carries TRBV6-1 and TRBJ1-5, with TRBD1 as a possible D gene (6 bases). V lost 10 bases and J 11 bases, leaving 15 bases between the germline ends. The germline gives CDR1 MNHNS, CDR2 SASEGT. The CDR3 is made up of 11 amino acids. Here the CDR3 reads CATSGGAAQHF. CDR3 DNA: TGTGCCACCTCGGGGGGGGCGGCCCAGCATTTT.

A few counts support this clone. The V gene is TRBV7-9, the J gene TRBJ1-1; a weak D match, TRBD1 (6 bases). The CDR3 extends over 11 amino acids. V was pared by 5 bases and J by 9 bases, with 10 bases between. Germline CDR1 and CDR2: SEHNR and FQNEAQ (reference sequence). The CDR3: CASSTDRQAFF. The CDR3 DNA reads TGTGCCAGCAGCACCGACAGGCAAGCTTTCTTT.

The chain is built from TRBV7-8 and TRBJ2-1; a weak D match, TRBD1 (6 bases). V was shortened by 0 bases and J by 7 bases, with 7 bases between the two germline ends. CDR1 SGHVS and CDR2 FQNEAQ come from the germline V gene. This CDR3 spans 13 amino acids. The CDR3 loop is CASSLAGGNEQFF. CDR3 nucleotides: TGTGCCAGCAGCTTAGCAGGGGGTAATGAGCAGTTCTTC.

The V call is TRBV7-9, the J call TRBJ2-3; 10 positions agree with TRBD1. The germline V gene has CDR1 SEHNR and CDR2 FQNEAQ (reference sequence). The CDR3 is 16 residues long. The V segment lost 5 bases and the J segment 5 bases; nucleotides outside the gene matches: 10. DNA for the CDR3: TGTGCCAGCAGCCCAGCGGGGACAGGGGTGAGAGATACGCAGTATTTT. It translates to CASSPAGTGVRDTQYF.

This chain joins TRBV12-5 and TRBJ2-7, with TRBD2 matching over 10 bases. CDR3 length: 15 amino acids. With V trimmed by 5 bases and J by 1 base, 5 bases remained unmatched. Germline V gives CDR1 LGHNT, CDR2 FRNRAP. The CDR3 here is CASGPALAGSYEQYF. CDR3 nucleotides: TGTGCTAGTGGTCCTGCACTAGCGGGGTCCTACGAGCAGTACTTC.

The gene calls are TRBV12-5 and TRBJ2-5; 9 bases fit TRBD2. The germline gives CDR1 LGHNT, CDR2 FRNRAP. V trimming: 6 bases; J trimming: 5 bases; junction bases outside the gene matches: 13. The CDR3 loop spans 16 amino acids. CDR3 bases: TGTGCTAGTGGCCGGGGAGGCGGGGGGGCTTTGGAGACCCAGTACTTC. Amino acid sequence: CASGRGGGGALETQYF. Together with reference TRBV12-5 and TRBJ2-5, the CDR3 gives the full variable domain: DARVTQTPRHKVTEMGQEVTMRCQPILGHNTVFWYRQTMMQGLELLAYFRNRAPLDDSGMPKDRFSAEMPDATLATLKIQPSEPRDSAVYFCASGRGGGGALETQYFGPGTRLLVL.

This chain uses TRBV2 with TRBJ1-2; no firm D call. V dropped 6 bases and J dropped 10 bases, with 18 bases sitting between them. The CDR3 covers 13 residues. The germline V gene encodes CDR1 SNHLY and CDR2 FYNNEI. For the CDR3, the DNA is TGTGCCAGCAGCGAGGATTTAGTCGTCTACTACACCTTC. Its translation is CASSEDLVVYYTF.

The chain uses TRBV21-1 and TRBJ2-7; the listed D gene, TRBD2, was not tested against the DNA. TRBV21-1 is given as a pseudogene. The CDR3 sequence is 18 residues long. The CDR3 nucleotides read TGTGCCAGCAGCAAAGGCCGGGCCGCGGGAAAGGGCCTTTACGAGCAGTACTTC. Translated: CASSKGRAAGKGLYEQYF.

This chain joins TRBV7-2 and TRBJ1-2; D is undetermined. CDR1 and CDR2 from the germline V gene are SGHTA and FQGNSA. The CDR3 covers 13 residues. V lost 1 base to trimming and J lost 8 bases, with 11 bases between them. CDR3 nucleotides: TGTGCCAGCAGCTTAGAAAAGGTGGGCGGCTACACCTTC. It specifies CASSLEKVGGYTF.